The T cell receptor beta chain under discussion was sequenced for a study of blood T cell repertoires in COVID-19. Study at large: The samples span acute and convalescent COVID-19 from the United States, Italy and Spain. T cells, B-cell-depleted T cells, or PBMCs provided the cDNA or gDNA that served as material.

Sequencing was performed with immunoSEQ multiplex PCR; in TCRdb, only in-frame clones are kept and a portion is missing. The data show fewer than 120,000 clones, roughly 82% seen once. The V end was cut by 8 bases, the J end by 1 base, with 11 bases between. CDR1 is LNHDA, CDR2 SQIVND, per germline (reference sequence). The CDR3 spans 13 residues. Sequencing was performed on peripheral blood. The chain combines TRBV19 with TRBJ1-2; weak D call: TRBD1 (6 bases). This clonotype was obtained from a woman aged 55 to 70 with acute or convalescent COVID-19. CDR3 loop: CASSQGINYGYTF. The CDR3 nucleotides read TGTGCCAGTTCGCAGGGGATTAACTATGGCTACACCTTC.